This is a list of T cell receptor beta chains from one sample in a study of cytomegalovirus exposure and HLA in healthy donors. Data came from immunoSEQ multiplex PCR; TCRdb stores just in-frame clones and leaves some out. This listing includes 200,000 or so clones. Specimen: PBMCs. The receptors were gathered from a boy younger than 18 in good health and CMV-seronegative. CDR3s include the opening cysteine and the closing phenylalanine or tryptophan. The D gene is left open where the match is weak.

d_gene	v_gene	j_gene	CDR3aa	CDR3nt
TRBD2	TRBV30	TRBJ2-3	CAWSVIAGGPSDTQYF	TGTGCCTGGAGTGTAATAGCGGGGGGGCCATCAGATACGCAGTATTTT
-	TRBV6-4	TRBJ2-6	CASSDGGGTGANVLTF	TGTGCCAGCAGTGACGGGGGGGGCACTGGGGCCAACGTCCTGACTTTC
-	TRBV9	TRBJ2-6	CASSVAQGRPPSGANVLTF	TGTGCCAGCAGCGTAGCCCAGGGCCGACCCCCATCTGGGGCCAACGTCCTGACTTTC
-	TRBV27	TRBJ1-5	CASSQNSNQPQHF	TGTGCCAGCAGTCAGAACAGCAATCAGCCCCAGCATTTT
-	TRBV15	TRBJ2-1	CATAGSSYNEQFF	TGTGCCACCGCGGGTAGCTCCTACAATGAGCAGTTCTTC
-	TRBV27	TRBJ2-5	CASSFLTPRGETQYF	TGTGCCAGCAGTTTCCTGACTCCCCGGGGAGAGACCCAGTACTTC
-	TRBV4-1	TRBJ1-4	CASRLISATNEKLFF	TGCGCCAGCAGGCTAATTTCTGCAACTAATGAAAAACTGTTTTTT
-	TRBV28	TRBJ1-1	CASSTQTKHNMNTEAFF	TGTGCCAGCAGCACCCAAACCAAACACAACATGAACACTGAAGCTTTCTTT
TRBD1	TRBV6-5	TRBJ1-3	CASARTGAGNAIYF	TGTGCCAGCGCCAGAACAGGGGCCGGAAACGCCATATATTTT
-	TRBV7-8	TRBJ1-5	CASTHLRGQRNQPQHF	TGTGCCAGCACCCACCTCAGAGGACAACGCAATCAGCCCCAGCATTTT
-	TRBV27	TRBJ1-2	CASGELAGPSRGGYTF	TGTGCCAGCGGAGAGTTGGCGGGCCCATCCAGAGGTGGCTACACCTTC
-	TRBV7-2	TRBJ1-4	CASSWGVPGTVVEKLFF	TGTGCCAGCAGCTGGGGGGTACCGGGGACGGTTGTGGAAAAACTGTTTTTT
-	TRBV10-2	TRBJ1-1	CASSGVYGTEAFF	TGCGCCAGCAGTGGAGTTTACGGCACTGAAGCTTTCTTT
TRBD2	TRBV5-6	TRBJ2-1	CASTPGLAGRPPYNEQFF	TGTGCCAGCACCCCGGGACTAGCGGGGCGGCCCCCCTACAATGAGCAGTTCTTC
-	TRBV14	TRBJ1-2	CASRPFMGPNYGYTF	TGTGCCAGCAGACCGTTTATGGGGCCTAACTATGGCTACACCTTC
-	TRBV15	TRBJ1-5	CATSREGAGNNQPQHF	TGTGCCACCAGCAGAGAAGGGGCAGGGAATAATCAGCCCCAGCATTTT
-	TRBV9	TRBJ2-5	CASSVGGGDQETQYF	TGTGCCAGCAGCGTAGGAGGGGGAGACCAAGAGACCCAGTACTTC
-	TRBV7-2	TRBJ2-7	CASSFSQTYEQYF	TGTGCCAGCAGCTTTAGCCAGACCTACGAGCAGTACTTC
TRBD2	TRBV5-1	TRBJ2-7	CASSLALAGSYEQYF	TGCGCCAGCAGCTTGGCTTTAGCGGGTTCCTACGAGCAGTACTTC
TRBD1	TRBV6-6	TRBJ1-2	CASSPTGYGYTF	TGTGCCAGCAGCCCGACAGGGTATGGCTACACCTTC
-	TRBV6-5	TRBJ2-3	CASSYRRGTDTQYF	TGTGCCAGCAGTTACCGGCGGGGCACAGATACGCAGTATTTT
TRBD2	TRBV29-1	TRBJ2-7	CSVHLPGPSSGGALEQYF	TGCAGCGTCCACCTCCCCGGCCCTTCTAGCGGGGGGGCCCTCGAGCAGTACTTC
TRBD2	TRBV9	TRBJ2-3	CASSVAGLAGITDTQYF	TGTGCCAGCAGCGTAGCTGGGCTAGCGGGGATTACAGATACGCAGTATTTT
-	TRBV2	TRBJ2-5	CASSQQGSEETQYF	TGTGCCAGCAGCCAACAGGGATCAGAGGAGACCCAGTACTTC
-	TRBV30	TRBJ2-7	CAWGRTYEQYF	TGTGCCTGGGGTAGAACCTACGAGCAGTACTTC
TRBD1	TRBV7-9	TRBJ2-7	CASSLNRDRGHNEQYF	TGTGCCAGCAGCCTAAACCGGGACAGGGGGCATAACGAGCAGTACTTC
-	TRBV30	TRBJ1-4	CAWTLGGGGNEKLFF	TGTGCCTGGACCCTGGGCGGGGGCGGAAATGAAAAACTGTTTTTT
-	TRBV7-2	TRBJ2-7	CASSPVMLGGAKHF	TGTGCCAGCAGCCCGGTAATGTTGGGCGGGGCAAAACACTTC
-	TRBV19	TRBJ1-1	CASSIWREAFF	TGTGCCAGTAGTATATGGAGGGAAGCTTTCTTT
-	TRBV6-5	TRBJ1-4	CASSKGPTNEKLFF	TGTGCCAGCAGCAAGGGGCCCACTAATGAAAAACTGTTTTTT
TRBD2	TRBV10-3	TRBJ2-3	CAISEAGGTTDTQYF	TGTGCCATCAGTGAAGCGGGGGGGACCACAGATACGCAGTATTTT
-	TRBV6-1	TRBJ2-7	CARCRSRQNYEQYF	TGTGCCAGGTGTAGGTCGCGACAAAACTACGAGCAGTACTTC
-	TRBV19	TRBJ1-1	CASSFRGVGTEAFF	TGTGCCAGTAGTTTCAGGGGTGTGGGCACTGAAGCTTTCTTT
TRBD1	TRBV19	TRBJ1-1	CACRDRRNTEAFF	TGTGCCTGTAGGGACAGAAGGAACACTGAAGCTTTCTTT
-	TRBV4-1	TRBJ2-7	CASSQLTAGSGYEQYF	TGCGCCAGCAGCCAGCTGACGGCGGGATCGGGCTACGAGCAGTACTTC
TRBD1	TRBV29-1	TRBJ2-7	CSAGQAGYEQYF	TGCAGCGCAGGACAGGCGGGTTACGAGCAGTACTTC
TRBD1	TRBV7-2	TRBJ2-7	CASSLAGQGSEQYF	TGTGCCAGCAGCTTAGCGGGACAGGGGAGCGAGCAGTACTTC
TRBD1	TRBV7-9	TRBJ2-4	CASSGQGGGMDIQYF	TGTGCCAGCAGCGGACAGGGTGGGGGAATGGACATTCAGTACTTC
-	TRBV7-2	TRBJ2-3	CASSFGGLTDTQYF	TGTGCCAGCAGCTTCGGGGGATTGACAGATACGCAGTATTTT
TRBD2	TRBV11-2	TRBJ2-5	CASSLGGTASGGQQETQYF	TGTGCCAGCAGCTTAGGTGGGACGGCTAGCGGGGGGCAACAAGAGACCCAGTACTTC
-	TRBV7-9	TRBJ2-1	CASSLVSSFYNEQFF	TGTGCCAGCAGCTTAGTGTCTAGCTTCTACAATGAGCAGTTCTTC
TRBD2	TRBV18	TRBJ2-7	CASSPTSGGGYEQYF	TGTGCCAGCTCACCGACTAGCGGGGGGGGCTACGAGCAGTACTTC
-	TRBV7-9	TRBJ1-4	CASSLSFRATNEKLFF	TGTGCCAGCAGCTTATCTTTCAGGGCAACTAATGAAAAACTGTTTTTT
TRBD1	TRBV11-2	TRBJ1-4	CASSPWDRGLEKLFF	TGTGCCAGCAGCCCCTGGGACAGGGGTCTCGAAAAACTGTTTTTT
TRBD2	TRBV10-3	TRBJ2-1	CAISEGAGGSKLHEQFF	TGTGCCATCAGTGAGGGGGCGGGGGGGTCAAAACTCCATGAGCAGTTCTTC
-	TRBV5-1	TRBJ1-1	CASSDITQMNTEAFF	TGCGCCAGCAGCGACATCACCCAAATGAACACTGAAGCTTTCTTT
-	TRBV6-5	TRBJ1-6	CASSYSGAALHF	TGTGCCAGCAGTTACTCTGGGGCAGCCCTCCACTTT
TRBD1	TRBV28	TRBJ1-2	CASSLGDRLPTNYGYTF	TGTGCCAGCAGTTTAGGGGACAGGCTGCCGACTAACTATGGCTACACCTTC
TRBD1	TRBV7-8	TRBJ1-5	CASSLLGQGVPQPQHF	TGTGCCAGCAGCTTACTGGGACAGGGGGTTCCTCAGCCCCAGCATTTT
-	TRBV4-1	TRBJ1-1	CASSQDPGHANTEAFF	TGCGCCAGCAGCCAAGATCCGGGACACGCGAACACTGAAGCTTTCTTT
-	TRBV15	TRBJ2-6	CATSRDWAPGSSGANVLTF	TGTGCCACCAGCAGAGATTGGGCCCCCGGGAGTTCCGGGGCCAACGTCCTGACTTTC
TRBD1	TRBV30	TRBJ1-1	CAWSAGTGEYTEAFF	TGTGCCTGGAGTGCGGGGACAGGGGAATACACTGAAGCTTTCTTT
TRBD1	TRBV9	TRBJ2-5	CASSVGGRGQETQYF	TGTGCCAGCAGCGTAGGCGGCAGGGGGCAAGAGACCCAGTACTTC
-	TRBV28	TRBJ2-2	CASSLSGVSLLFF	TGTGCCAGCAGTTTATCGGGGGTCTCACTTCTGTTTTTT
-	TRBV4-3	TRBJ2-1	CASSPGPRTSMEMVEQFF	TGCGCCAGCAGCCCTGGACCCCGTACTAGCATGGAGATGGTTGAGCAGTTCTTC
-	TRBV4-1	TRBJ1-3	CASSPEGGALYSGNTIYF	TGCGCCAGCAGCCCTGAGGGGGGGGCCCTATACTCTGGAAACACCATATATTTT